Listed here are 8 T cell receptor beta chains from one sample, sequenced in a study of T-cell reconstitution after alpha-beta-depleted transplantation in children. The TCRbeta library incorporated unique molecular identifiers. TCRdb fed the PCR reads into MiXCR, producing one record per CDR3 protein. The table includes under 300,000 distinct CDR3 sequences, 9.5% to 13% detected once. Sequences were derived from peripheral blood, sampled 180 days after TCRalphabeta/CD19-depleted stem cell transplant. The receptors here all came from a male patient under 10 years old who had a stem cell transplant for chronic granulomatous disease, so the T cells may come from the graft donor.

This clonotype was detected ten times or more. The chain uses TRBV9 and TRBJ2-1; perhaps TRBD2 as D (5 bases). This CDR3 has 15 residues. Looked up from germline, CDR1 is SGDLS and CDR2 is YYNGEE. Between the trimmed V and J ends, which lost 0 bases and 8 bases, there was a span of 15 bases. CDR3 nucleotide sequence: TGTGCCAGCAGCGTAGATCAGGCTATGGGAGATGAGCAGTTCTTC. Amino acid sequence: CASSVDQAMGDEQFF.

On this clonotype itself: This may be a read error, as it is one base from a much larger clone. The chain is built from TRBV7-6 and TRBJ2-1; no firm D call. Germline values: CDR1 SGHVS, CDR2 FNYEAQ. The germline V and J ends were trimmed by 3 bases and 6 bases, with 12 bases remaining between them. The CDR3 contains 14 residues. In DNA form, the CDR3 reads TGTGCCAGCAGCTTGTTTACCCAATCCAATGAGCAGTTCTTC. The encoded protein is CASSLFTQSNEQFF.

Many counts were recorded for this clonotype. The chain is built from TRBV7-7 and TRBJ2-2; tentative D call: TRBD1 (5 bases). Germline lookup yields CDR1 SSHAT and CDR2 FNYEAQ (reference sequence). CDR3 length: 14 amino acids. Trimming took 2 bases from V and 4 from J, leaving 8 bases between them. The CDR3 reads CASSLYRTTGELFF. Written as DNA, the CDR3 is TGTGCCAGCAGCTTATACAGGACCACCGGGGAGCTGTTTTTT.

This clonotype was observed at least ten times. The chain carries TRBV18 and TRBJ1-1; tentative D call: TRBD1 (5 bases). The CDR3 consists of 16 residues. The germline gives CDR1 KGHSH, CDR2 LQKENI. V lost 3 bases, J lost 4 bases, and 18 bases lay in between. CDR3: CASSPLRWGRVTEAFF. In DNA form, the CDR3 reads TGTGCCAGCTCACCCCTACGCTGGGGCAGGGTCACTGAAGCTTTCTTT.

This clonotype was observed at least ten times. This chain uses TRBV6-2 or TRBV6-3 with TRBJ2-3; a weak D match, TRBD2 (5 bases). V shed 2 bases and J shed 1 base, with 7 bases lying between them. The CDR3 contains 14 residues. Germline CDR1 reads MNHEY; CDR2 reads SVGEGT. The CDR3 is CASSYGSRTDTQYF. In nucleotides, the CDR3 is TGTGCCAGCAGTTACGGGAGTCGCACAGATACGCAGTATTTT.

This clonotype has a count of ten or more. The chain recombines TRBV6-2 or TRBV6-3 with TRBJ1-1; a possible D gene is TRBD1 (5 bases). Per germline, CDR1 MNHEY and CDR2 SVGEGT. V dropped 6 bases and J dropped 5 bases, with 16 bases sitting between them. The CDR3 has 14 amino acids. CDR3 DNA: TGTGCCAGCAGCCCCTCAGGGCGAGGGACTGAAGCTTTCTTT. Translating gives CASSPSGRGTEAFF.

This clonotype was counted at least ten times. The chain couples TRBV18 to TRBJ1-1; D is ambiguous. Trimming cost V 2 bases and J 1 base, with 2 bases left between them. The CDR3 contains 12 residues. Germline-derived CDR1 and CDR2 are KGHSH and LQKENI. The CDR3 nucleotides are TGTGCCAGCTCACCAGGGAACACTGAAGCTTTCTTT. It encodes CASSPGNTEAFF.

This clonotype was observed at least ten times. The rearrangement uses TRBV21-1 and TRBJ1-5; TRBD1, the table's D call, was not compared with the DNA. TRBV21-1 is a pseudogene segment. The CDR3 is 11 amino acids. CDR3 coding DNA: TGTGCCAGCTGTATCCCGAGGCCCCAGCATTTT. It yields the protein CASCIPRPQHF.